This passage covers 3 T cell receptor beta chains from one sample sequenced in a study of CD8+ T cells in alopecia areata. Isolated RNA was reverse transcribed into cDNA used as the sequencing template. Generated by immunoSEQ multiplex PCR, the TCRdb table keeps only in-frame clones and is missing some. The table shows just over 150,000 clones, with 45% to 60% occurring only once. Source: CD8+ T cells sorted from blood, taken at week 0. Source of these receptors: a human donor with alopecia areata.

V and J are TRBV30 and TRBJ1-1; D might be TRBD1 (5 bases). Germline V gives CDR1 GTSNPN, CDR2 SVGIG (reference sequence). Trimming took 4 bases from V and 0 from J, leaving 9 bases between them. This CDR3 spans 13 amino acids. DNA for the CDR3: TGTGCCTGGACAGGGACCCTGAACACTGAAGCTTTCTTT. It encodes CAWTGTLNTEAFF.

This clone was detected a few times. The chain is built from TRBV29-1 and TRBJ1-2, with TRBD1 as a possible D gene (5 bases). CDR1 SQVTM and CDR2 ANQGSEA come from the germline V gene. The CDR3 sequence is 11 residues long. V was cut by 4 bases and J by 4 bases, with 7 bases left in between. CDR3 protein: CSVVDSYGYTF. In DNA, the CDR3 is TGCAGCGTTGTTGACAGCTATGGCTACACCTTC.

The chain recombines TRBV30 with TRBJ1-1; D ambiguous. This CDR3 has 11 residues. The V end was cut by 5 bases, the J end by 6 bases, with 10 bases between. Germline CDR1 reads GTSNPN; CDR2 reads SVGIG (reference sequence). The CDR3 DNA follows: TGTGCCTGGGCTGGGGTAGCTGAAGCTTTCTTT. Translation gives CAWAGVAEAFF. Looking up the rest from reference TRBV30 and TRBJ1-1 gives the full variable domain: SQTIHQWPATLVQPVGSPLSLECTVEGTSNPNLYWYRQAAGRGLQLLFYSVGIGQISSEVPQNLSASRPQDRQFILSSKKLLLSDSGFYLCAWAGVAEAFFGQGTRLTVV.